Listed below are T cell receptor beta chains from one sample, sequenced in a study of control samples from healthy donors and cancer patients. Measured with immunoSEQ multiplex PCR; TCRdb has only the in-frame clones, and not every one. The sample holds 110,000 or so clones; 80% to 90% are singletons and the top ten take approximately 37%. Sequenced: blood. These receptors were obtained from a man aged 50 or older in good health. Each CDR3 is given with its conserved first and last residue. D genes are given only for firm matches. Size tells how often a clone was seen (once, few, many) or the class of an expanded clone, and some rows leave it out.

>NA|NA|TRBJ1-1|TRBV27
CASSSRTPPGTEAFF
TGTGCCAGCAGTTCCCGTACTCCCCCGGGGACTGAAGCTTTCTTT
>TRBD1|NA|TRBJ2-5|TRBV5-1
CASSRGTGGQETQYF
TGCGCCAGCAGCCGGGGGACAGGGGGCCAAGAGACCCAGTACTTC
>NA|NA|TRBJ1-1|TRBV11-3
CASSLRGDTEAFF
TGTGCCAGCAGCTTAAGGGGGGACACTGAAGCTTTCTTT
>TRBD1|NA|TRBJ2-5|TRBV7-9
CASAPRAGGVGVTQYF
TGTGCCAGCGCCCCAAGGGCAGGGGGCGTCGGGGTGACCCAGTACTTC
>TRBD1|NA|TRBJ2-1|TRBV29-1
CSGAVLTGGVGSYNEQFF
TGCAGCGGGGCCGTATTGACAGGGGGCGTAGGGTCCTACAATGAGCAGTTCTTC
>NA|once|TRBJ1-2|TRBV4-3
CASSQSAASRDYGYTF
TGCGCCAGCAGCCAATCTGCGGCTTCACGGGACTATGGCTACACCTTC
>NA|NA|TRBJ2-7|TRBV6-5
CASSYGTLPPLEQYF
TGTGCCAGCAGTTACGGGACGTTACCCCCTCTGGAGCAGTACTTC
>NA|NA|TRBJ2-7|TRBV4-3
CASSQVNEGFYEQYF
TGCGCCAGCAGCCAAGTCAACGAGGGTTTCTACGAGCAGTACTTC
>NA|NA|TRBJ1-5|TRBV27
CASSLSGGAQPQHF
TGTGCCAGCAGTTTATCCGGGGGCGCTCAGCCCCAGCATTTT
>TRBD1|NA|TRBJ1-2|TRBV5-1
CASSNGQGEGYTF
TGCGCCAGCAGCAATGGACAGGGCGAAGGCTACACCTTC
>TRBD2|NA|TRBJ2-1|TRBV7-9
CASSLTWTSGKKMEQFF
TGTGCCAGCAGCTTAACCTGGACTAGCGGGAAGAAAATGGAGCAGTTCTTC
>NA|NA|TRBJ2-4|TRBV11-2
CASSPWGGVAKNIQYF
TGTGCCAGCAGCCCCTGGGGGGGCGTTGCCAAAAACATTCAGTACTTC
>TRBD1|once|TRBJ1-4|TRBV7-9
CASSLGTANEKLFF
TGTGCCAGCAGCCTCGGGACAGCTAATGAAAAACTGTTTTTT
>NA|NA|TRBJ1-4|TRBV28
CASSLLSWGLLNEKLFF
TGTGCCAGCAGTTTATTATCCTGGGGACTTTTAAATGAAAAACTGTTTTTT
>TRBD1|once|TRBJ2-2|TRBV3-1/TRBV3-2
CASSRRPGQGGTGELFF
TGTGCCAGCAGCAGGAGACCGGGACAGGGTGGAACCGGGGAGCTGTTTTTT
>NA|NA|TRBJ1-3|TRBV24-1
CATSDPIIQGGNTIYF
TGTGCCACCAGTGACCCAATTATCCAAGGAGGAAACACCATATATTTT
>TRBD2|NA|TRBJ2-1|TRBV7-8
CASSSLLITSGGYNEQFF
TGTGCCAGCAGCTCCCTACTTATTACTAGCGGGGGTTACAATGAGCAGTTCTTC
>NA|NA|TRBJ2-7|TRBV5-6
CASSRDTSYEQYF
TGTGCCAGCAGCCGGGACACCTCCTACGAGCAGTACTTC
>NA|NA|TRBJ1-2|TRBV24-1
CATSDSARGKDGYTF
TGTGCCACCAGTGATTCGGCCAGGGGAAAAGATGGCTACACCTTC
>TRBD2|NA|TRBJ2-3|TRBV6-2/TRBV6-3
CASSSWTSGAPAQYF
TGTGCCAGCAGTAGCTGGACTAGCGGGGCTCCGGCGCAGTATTTT
>NA|once|TRBJ1-1|TRBV6-1
CASSESNSRAYTEAFF
TGTGCCAGCAGTGAATCCAATTCGAGGGCCTACACTGAAGCTTTCTTT
>NA|NA|TRBJ2-7|TRBV14
CASSLGRFSYEQYF
TGTGCCAGCAGCCTGGGACGGTTCTCCTACGAGCAGTACTTC
>TRBD1|NA|TRBJ2-7|TRBV9
CASSPGTGYEQYF
TGTGCCAGCAGCCCTGGGACAGGGTACGAGCAGTACTTC
>TRBD1|NA|TRBJ1-3|TRBV19
CASSTRTGRISGNTIYF
TGTGCCAGTAGTACCCGGACAGGGAGAATATCTGGAAACACCATATATTTT
>NA|NA|TRBJ1-2|TRBV19
CASQTDPQDGYTF
TGTGCCAGTCAGACAGACCCACAGGATGGCTACACCTTC
>NA|NA|TRBJ1-5|TRBV30
CAGGEQLNQPQHF
TGTGCCGGAGGGGAGCAGTTAAATCAGCCCCAGCATTTT
>NA|NA|TRBJ1-2|TRBV2
CASSAGRAYGYTF
TGTGCCAGCAGTGCGGGCAGGGCCTATGGCTACACCTTC
>TRBD1|NA|TRBJ1-1|TRBV12-5
CASGPGQGWGTEAFF
TGTGCTAGTGGTCCCGGACAGGGATGGGGCACTGAAGCTTTCTTT
>NA|NA|TRBJ1-2|TRBV11-2
CASSLNLARGYTF
TGTGCCAGCAGCTTGAATCTAGCCCGCGGCTACACCTTC
>NA|NA|TRBJ2-3|TRBV6-2/TRBV6-3
CASSSIRGDTQYF
TGTGCCAGCAGTTCGATCAGGGGTGATACGCAGTATTTT
>NA|NA|TRBJ1-2|TRBV5-1
CASSLVEGAGGYTF
TGCGCCAGCAGCTTGGTGGAAGGGGCTGGTGGCTACACCTTC
>TRBD1|NA|TRBJ1-2|TRBV30
CAWRTRDRDGYGYTF
TGTGCCTGGAGGACCCGGGACAGGGATGGCTATGGCTACACCTTC
>TRBD1|NA|TRBJ1-2|TRBV24-1
CATSDRDSPSNYGYTF
TGTGCCACCAGTGACAGGGACAGCCCCTCTAACTATGGCTACACCTTC
>NA|few|TRBJ1-1|TRBV9
CASSVASPGDTEAFF
TGTGCCAGCAGCGTAGCATCCCCCGGGGACACTGAAGCTTTCTTT
>TRBD1|NA|TRBJ2-5|TRBV6-5
CASRLQGAFVTQYF
TGTGCCAGCAGATTACAGGGGGCGTTTGTGACCCAGTACTTC
>NA|NA|TRBJ1-1|TRBV6-6
CASSYKGVGGTEAFF
TGTGCCAGCAGTTACAAGGGGGTCGGGGGCACTGAAGCTTTCTTT
>TRBD2|NA|TRBJ2-5|TRBV27
CASTRTSGGIKETQYF
TGTGCCAGCACCCGGACTAGCGGGGGGATTAAAGAGACCCAGTACTTC
>NA|NA|TRBJ2-1|TRBV27
CASRTVSSYNEQFF
TGTGCCAGCAGGACGGTAAGCTCCTACAATGAGCAGTTCTTC
>NA|NA|TRBJ1-4|TRBV6-5
CASSRDLGNEKLFF
TGTGCCAGCAGTAGGGATTTAGGGAATGAAAAACTGTTTTTT
>NA|NA|TRBJ1-1|TRBV19
CASSTGRNTEAFF
TGTGCCAGTAGTACGGGACGGAACACTGAAGCTTTCTTT
>TRBD2|NA|TRBJ2-7|TRBV3-1/TRBV3-2
CASSQIAGGASYEQYF
TGTGCCAGCAGCCAGATAGCGGGGGGCGCCTCCTACGAGCAGTACTTC
>NA|NA|TRBJ1-1|TRBV12-3/TRBV12-4
CASRSTGTLEAFF
TGTGCCAGCAGGTCGACAGGCACTCTTGAAGCTTTCTTT
>NA|NA|TRBJ2-7|TRBV6-5
CASSLTDLGEQYF
TGTGCCAGCAGTTTGACAGACCTGGGGGAGCAGTACTTC
>TRBD1|NA|TRBJ1-3|TRBV5-1
CASIPGTGAGNTIYF
TGCGCCAGCATCCCCGGGACAGGGGCTGGAAACACCATATATTTT
>NA|once|TRBJ1-3|TRBV5-1
CASSQTDGASGNTIYF
TGCGCCAGCAGCCAGACCGACGGGGCCTCTGGAAACACCATATATTTT
>NA|NA|TRBJ1-3|TRBV30
CAWSDQGYLPGSDTIYF
TGTGCCTGGAGTGACCAGGGTTATTTGCCAGGAAGTGACACCATATATTTT
>TRBD1|NA|TRBJ2-2|TRBV5-8
CASIDRALANTGELFF
TGTGCCAGCATCGACAGGGCTCTCGCGAACACCGGGGAGCTGTTTTTT
>TRBD1|NA|TRBJ1-2|TRBV7-9
CASSPRTGGTVVGYTF
TGTGCCAGCAGCCCTAGGACAGGGGGAACGGTAGTGGGCTACACCTTC
>TRBD1|NA|TRBJ2-3|TRBV24-1
CATSEDRATDTQYF
TGTGCCACCAGTGAGGACAGGGCCACAGATACGCAGTATTTT
>NA|once|TRBJ2-4|TRBV29-1
CSVEVSPQNIQYF
TGCAGCGTTGAGGTCTCCCCCCAAAACATTCAGTACTTC
>TRBD1|NA|TRBJ1-3|TRBV27
CASRSRQGANTIYF
TGTGCCAGCAGGTCCCGACAGGGGGCCAACACCATATATTTT
>TRBD2|NA|TRBJ2-1|TRBV3-1/TRBV3-2
CASSQVQRGVSNEQFF
TGTGCCAGCAGCCAAGTACAGCGGGGGGTATCGAATGAGCAGTTCTTC
>NA|NA|TRBJ2-3|TRBV10-3
CAISDPWERTDTQYF
TGTGCCATCAGTGACCCCTGGGAGAGAACAGATACGCAGTATTTT
>NA|NA|TRBJ1-3|TRBV6-5
CASSYLTVSGNTIYF
TGTGCCAGCAGTTACCTTACAGTCTCTGGAAACACCATATATTTT